This T cell receptor (beta chain) is from a study of T cell repertoires in cytomegalovirus infection. The CDR3 runs 15 residues. The V and J ends lost 8 bases and 7 bases respectively, with 24 bases between them. Germline V gene sequence: CDR1 SGHTA, CDR2 FQGNSA. TCRdb called the reads again in MiXCR, with one record for every CDR3 protein. The sample shows some 180,000 distinct CDR3 sequences, 17% of them seen only once. About this clonotype: Its antigen is unknown.

Overall study findings and caveats: Carriers of CMV and the relevant HLA type were discriminated by public TCR beta frequency.

The clonotype originates from a human donor in good health (CMV status not recorded). Some clones in this sample may be carry-over from other donors' samples. Sequencing was done on a sample of CD8+ T cells from PBMCs. The chain is built from TRBV7-2 and TRBJ2-7; a possible D gene is TRBD1 (5 bases). The CDR3 here is CASFLKFAPGMEQYF. The CDR3 DNA is TGTGCCAGCTTCCTGAAATTTGCTCCAGGGATGGAGCAGTACTTC.